The sequence of this T cell receptor (beta chain) was determined in a study of identical twins. Study-wide results and limits: Models underpredicted monozygotic twin sharing of out-of-frame TCR alpha. Analyses based on zero insertions could be partly confounded by invariant MAIT and iNKT cells.

The CDR3 runs 15 residues. CDR1 MNHEY and CDR2 SMNVEV come from the germline V gene (reference sequence). Trimming cost V 4 bases and J 8 bases, with 17 bases left between them. Template switching created a universal primer site, and the cDNA included unique molecular identifiers. TCRdb reprocessed the 5' RACE reads with MiXCR, giving one entry per CDR3 protein. The sample gives around 670,000 distinct CDR3 sequences, 5.5% to 7.5% of which show up once; roughly 1.6% is in the top ten. Concerning this clonotype: The antigen is undetermined.

The TCR originated in a man between 18 and 35 years old in good health. V is TRBV27 and J is TRBJ1-4, with D tentatively TRBD1 (5 bases). The source material was naive T cells sorted from blood. CDR3 sequence (DNA): TGTGCCAGCAGTTCGAACCGGGACTGGAAGGAAAAACTGTTTTTT. This gives the protein CASSSNRDWKEKLFF.